Below, 21 T cell receptor beta chains from the same sample are listed, as sequenced in a study of cytomegalovirus exposure and HLA in healthy donors. Primers: 60 Vbeta forward and 13 Jbeta reverse. Data came from immunoSEQ multiplex PCR; TCRdb stores just in-frame clones and leaves some out. The profile covers approximately 200,000 clones, with less than 90% appearing a single time and about 0.24% taken by the ten largest. The sample taken for sequencing was PBMCs. These receptors came from a boy aged 5-17 years in good health and CMV-seronegative.

The CDR3: CATTEVQDTEAFF. For the CDR3, the DNA is TGTGCCACCACTGAAGTTCAGGACACTGAAGCTTTCTTT. V gene TRBV28 combines with J gene TRBJ1-1; D remains unclear. CDR1 and CDR2 (germline): MDHEN, SYDVKM. There are 13 residues in the CDR3. V was pared by 10 bases and J by 3 bases, with 15 bases between.

The V and J genes are TRBV5-1 and TRBJ1-4; D possibly corresponds to TRBD1 (5 bases). CDR1 and CDR2 from the germline V gene are SGHRS and YFSETQ. The V end was cut by 4 bases, the J end by 8 bases, with 18 bases between. This CDR3 spans 15 amino acids. The CDR3 sequence is CASSPRGGGGEKLFF. The CDR3 DNA is TGCGCCAGCAGCCCTAGGGGTGGAGGAGGGGAAAAACTGTTTTTT.

This clone was counted a few times. CDR3 DNA sequence: TGCGCCAGCAGCTTACAGGAGACAGAGAACACTGAAGCTTTCTTT. Protein: CASSLQETENTEAFF. The chain links TRBV5-1 to TRBJ1-1; possible D gene TRBD1, 5 bases. This CDR3 region has 15 residues. Per germline, CDR1 SGHRS and CDR2 YFSETQ. The V end was cut by 2 bases, the J end by 1 base, with 12 bases between.

CDR3 sequence reads: CASSWTASATNEKLFF. DNA of the CDR3: TGTGCCAGCAGCTGGACAGCTTCTGCAACTAATGAAAAACTGTTTTTT. The V gene is TRBV7-8, the J gene TRBJ1-4; D may be TRBD1 (6 bases). Germline values: CDR1 SGHVS, CDR2 FQNEAQ. This CDR3 is 16 amino acids long. V shed 4 bases and J shed 0 bases, with 12 bases lying between them.

CDR3 DNA: TGTGCCAGCAAGGGCGACAGTGGGAATGAAAAACTGTTTTTT. Translation: CASKGDSGNEKLFF. The chain carries TRBV2 and TRBJ1-4, with D perhaps matching TRBD1 (5 bases). CDR3 size: 14 residues. Germline V gene data show CDR1 as SNHLY and CDR2 as FYNNEI. The ends were cut back, 7 bases at V and 5 bases at J, with 14 bases in the middle.

The count of this clone is one. The chain links TRBV30 to TRBJ2-5, with a possible D match to TRBD2 (5 bases). Looked up from germline, CDR1 is GTSNPN and CDR2 is SVGIG (reference sequence). V dropped 3 bases and J dropped 11 bases, with 25 bases sitting between them. The CDR3 length is 15 residues. This CDR3 is CAWRFRQALLGEQYF. The CDR3 nucleotides are TGTGCCTGGAGATTTAGGCAGGCCCTTCTCGGGGAGCAGTACTTC.

The table lists this clone with a count of one. The V gene is TRBV13, the J gene TRBJ2-7, with D uncertain. This CDR3 comprises 15 residues. With 3 bases removed from V and 4 bases from J, the gap between germline ends came to 16 bases. CDR1 PRHDT and CDR2 FYEKMQ come from the germline V gene (reference sequence). The CDR3 here is CASSFIGESRYEQYF. The CDR3 bases are TGTGCCAGCAGCTTCATCGGAGAGTCAAGATACGAGCAGTACTTC. Full variable domain (remainder filled in from reference TRBV13 and TRBJ2-7): AAGVIQSPRHLIKEKRETATLKCYPIPRHDTVYWYQQGPGQDPQFLISFYEKMQSDKGSIPDRFSAQQFSDYHSELNMSSLELGDSALYFCASSFIGESRYEQYFGPGTRLTVT.

There are a few counts of this clone. This chain joins TRBV13 and TRBJ2-7; 13 bases map to TRBD2. The trim removed 4 bases at V and 3 bases at J, leaving 6 bases unmatched. The CDR3 loop spans 16 amino acids. Per germline, CDR1 PRHDT and CDR2 FYEKMQ (reference sequence). CDR3 nucleotide sequence: TGTGCCAGCAGCTACAGGACTAGCGGGAGCTTCTACGAGCAGTACTTC. This codes for CASSYRTSGSFYEQYF.

The chain carries TRBV11-3 and TRBJ2-1; the D gene is possibly TRBD2 (5 bases). Deletions cut 1 base from V and 8 bases from J, with 15 bases between. The CDR3 length is 15 residues. The germline V gene has CDR1 SGHNT and CDR2 YENEEA. The chain's CDR3 is CASSLGRAETDEQFF. The CDR3 bases are TGTGCCAGCAGCTTAGGGCGGGCGGAGACCGATGAGCAGTTCTTC. Using reference TRBV11-3 and TRBJ2-1 for the parts outside the CDR3, the full variable domain is EAGVVQSPRYKIIEKKQPVAFWCNPISGHNTLYWYLQNLGQGPELLIRYENEEAVDDSQLPKDRFSAERLKGVDSTLKIQPAELGDSAVYLCASSLGRAETDEQFFGPGTRLTVL.

This chain links TRBV5-1 with TRBJ2-7, with 8 positions matching TRBD1. There are 14 residues in the CDR3. Trimming cost V 0 bases and J 3 bases; bases outside gene matches: 2. Germline V CDR1 and CDR2: SGHRS, YFSETQ. The DNA for the CDR3 is TGCGCCAGCAGCTTGGCCAGGGGGCGCTACGAGCAGTACTTC. Translated, it gives CASSLARGRYEQYF.

The genes are TRBV5-1 and TRBJ2-3; TRBD2 matches at 7 bases. The CDR3 sequence is 14 residues long. After removal of 5 bases from V and 2 bases from J, the junction contained 5 bases not matched to a gene. Looked up from germline, CDR1 is SGHRS and CDR2 is YFSETQ. The CDR3, as DNA: TGCGCCAGCAGGAAGCGGGGACCCACAGATACGCAGTATTTT. Translating it yields CASRKRGPTDTQYF.

This chain connects TRBV27 to TRBJ1-1; 8 bases are a match to TRBD1. The germline V gene encodes CDR1 MNHEY and CDR2 SMNVEV (reference sequence). The CDR3 sequence is 14 residues long. The CDR3 sequence: CDYRGDGADTEAFF. The CDR3 bases are TGTGATTACAGGGGGGACGGGGCGGACACTGAAGCTTTCTTT.

The genes are TRBV7-6 and TRBJ2-3; the D gene is possibly TRBD2 (5 bases). Germline CDR1 reads SGHVS; CDR2 reads FNYEAQ. There are 14 residues in the CDR3. Trimming removed 1 base at V and 2 bases at J, with 7 bases between. The CDR3 nucleotides read TGTGCCAGCAGCTTAGGAGGGAACACAGATACGCAGTATTTT. It yields the protein CASSLGGNTDTQYF.

This clone was picked up one time. CDR3 DNA sequence: TGCGCCAGCAGCCAGCCGGGACTAGCGGGATTGGAGACCCAGTACTTC. It yields the protein CASSQPGLAGLETQYF. The chain carries TRBV5-1 and TRBJ2-5; 13 bases match TRBD2. The CDR3 loop spans 16 amino acids. V lost 4 bases and J lost 5; bases outside the gene matches: 8. Per the germline V gene, CDR1 is SGHRS and CDR2 is YFSETQ.

The V and J genes are TRBV6-1 and TRBJ1-3; 11 positions match TRBD1. The CDR3 sequence is 17 residues long. Germline V gives CDR1 MNHNS, CDR2 SASEGT. The junction had 7 bases not matched to a gene; V was cut back by 4 bases and J by 2 bases. CDR3: CASSGTGGEITGNTIYF. CDR3 sequence (DNA): TGTGCCAGCAGTGGGACAGGGGGCGAGATAACTGGAAACACCATATATTTT.

In DNA form, the CDR3 reads TGTGCCAGCAGTTACGCCGGACAGAGATACAATGAGCAGTTCTTC. This codes for CASSYAGQRYNEQFF. This sequence joins TRBV6-5 and TRBJ2-1; D might be TRBD1 (6 bases). Trimming pared 2 bases from V and 4 bases from J, leaving 12 bases between. The CDR3 has 15 residues. The germline V gene has CDR1 MNHEY and CDR2 SVGAGI.

The V call is TRBV7-3, the J call TRBJ1-1; 7 nucleotides agree with TRBD1. CDR3 length: 11 residues. CDR1 and CDR2 from the germline V gene are SGHTA and FQGTGA. The ends lost 4 bases at V and 9 bases at J; junction bases unmatched: 2. CDR3 loop: CASSSGQQAFF. CDR3 DNA sequence: TGTGCCAGCAGCTCGGGACAGCAAGCTTTCTTT.

The table lists this clone with a count of one. The J gene is TRBJ2-3, the V gene TRBV10-3; 9 bases map to TRBD2. Trimming cost V 2 bases and J 0 bases; bases outside gene matches: 3. In germline, CDR1 is ENHRY, CDR2 SYGVKD. The CDR3 sequence is 16 residues long. The CDR3 nucleotides are TGTGCCATCAGTGAGCCGACTAGCGGTAGCACAGATACGCAGTATTTT. Translation: CAISEPTSGSTDTQYF.

The V and J genes are TRBV6-5 and TRBJ2-3, with D tentatively TRBD1 (5 bases). Germline CDR1 MNHEY, CDR2 SVGAGI. Between the trimmed V and J ends, which lost 8 bases and 5 bases, there was a span of 14 bases. This CDR3 is built from 13 residues. The CDR3 DNA follows: TGTGCCAGCCGACAGTGGGTTGAAGATACGCAGTATTTT. Translating it yields CASRQWVEDTQYF.

The chain is built from TRBV28 and TRBJ1-4; D is perhaps TRBD1 (5 bases). CDR3 size: 14 residues. The V gene lost 2 bases and the J gene lost 7 bases, with 11 bases spanning the gap. CDR1 and CDR2 from the germline V gene are MDHEN and SYDVKM. The CDR3 is CASSLDRPLEKLFF. The CDR3 DNA sequence: TGTGCCAGCAGTTTAGACAGACCCCTTGAAAAACTGTTTTTT.

The genes are TRBV5-4 and TRBJ2-4, with unresolved D. Germline loops: CDR1 SGHNT, CDR2 YYREEE (reference sequence). The V end lost 1 base, the J end lost 6 bases, and 8 bases lay between the germline ends. The CDR3 has 13 residues. In DNA, the CDR3 is TGTGCCAGCAGCTTGACAGCAGGAAACATTCAGTACTTC. Protein product: CASSLTAGNIQYF.